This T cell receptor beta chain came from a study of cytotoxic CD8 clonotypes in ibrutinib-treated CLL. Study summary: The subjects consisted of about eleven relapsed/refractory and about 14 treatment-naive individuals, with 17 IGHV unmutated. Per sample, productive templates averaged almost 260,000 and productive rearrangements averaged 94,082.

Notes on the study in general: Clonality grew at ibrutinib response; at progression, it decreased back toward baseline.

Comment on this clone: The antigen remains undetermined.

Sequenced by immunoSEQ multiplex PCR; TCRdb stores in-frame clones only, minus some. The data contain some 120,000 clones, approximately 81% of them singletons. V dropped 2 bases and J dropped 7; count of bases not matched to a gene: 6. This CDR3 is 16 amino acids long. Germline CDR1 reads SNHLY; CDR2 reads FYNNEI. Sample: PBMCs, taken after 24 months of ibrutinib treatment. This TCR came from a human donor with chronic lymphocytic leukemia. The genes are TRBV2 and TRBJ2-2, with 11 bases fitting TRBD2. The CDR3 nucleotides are TGTGCCAGCAGTGAAACTAGCGGGGGACTTGGCGGGGAGCTGTTTTTT. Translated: CASSETSGGLGGELFF.